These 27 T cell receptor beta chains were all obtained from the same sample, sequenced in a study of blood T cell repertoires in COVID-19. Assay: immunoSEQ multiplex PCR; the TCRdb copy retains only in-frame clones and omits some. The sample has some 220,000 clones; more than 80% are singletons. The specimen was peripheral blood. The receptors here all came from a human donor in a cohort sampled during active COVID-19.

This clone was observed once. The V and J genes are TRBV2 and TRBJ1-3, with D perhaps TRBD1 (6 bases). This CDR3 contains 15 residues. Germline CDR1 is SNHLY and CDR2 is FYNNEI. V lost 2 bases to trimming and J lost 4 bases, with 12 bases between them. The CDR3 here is CASSERGGTGNTIYF. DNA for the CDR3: TGTGCCAGCAGTGAAAGGGGGGGCACAGGAAACACCATATATTTT. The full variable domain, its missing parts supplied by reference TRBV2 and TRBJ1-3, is EPEVTQTPSHQVTQMGQEVILRCVPISNHLYFYWYRQILGQKVEFLVSFYNNEISEKSEIFDDQFSVERPDGSNFTLKIRSTKLEDSAMYFCASSERGGTGNTIYFGEGSWLTVV.

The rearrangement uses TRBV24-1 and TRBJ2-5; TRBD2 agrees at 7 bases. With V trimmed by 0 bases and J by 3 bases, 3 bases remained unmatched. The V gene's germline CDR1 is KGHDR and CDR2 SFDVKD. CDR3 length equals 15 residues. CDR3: CATSDLAGAEETQYF. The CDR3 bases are TGTGCCACCAGTGATTTGGCGGGAGCGGAAGAGACCCAGTACTTC.

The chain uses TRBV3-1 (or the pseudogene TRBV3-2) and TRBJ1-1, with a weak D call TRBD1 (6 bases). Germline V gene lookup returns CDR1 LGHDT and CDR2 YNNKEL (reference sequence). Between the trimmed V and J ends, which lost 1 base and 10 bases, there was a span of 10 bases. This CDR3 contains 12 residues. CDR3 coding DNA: TGTGCCAGCAGCCAAGGGACAGAGAGAGCTTTCTTT. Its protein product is CASSQGTERAFF.

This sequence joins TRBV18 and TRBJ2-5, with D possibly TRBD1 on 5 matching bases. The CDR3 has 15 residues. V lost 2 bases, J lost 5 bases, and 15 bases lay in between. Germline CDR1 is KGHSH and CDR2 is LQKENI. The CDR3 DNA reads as TGTGCCAGCTCACCATTAAGGGGCCTGTTTGAGACCCAGTACTTC. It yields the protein CASSPLRGLFETQYF.

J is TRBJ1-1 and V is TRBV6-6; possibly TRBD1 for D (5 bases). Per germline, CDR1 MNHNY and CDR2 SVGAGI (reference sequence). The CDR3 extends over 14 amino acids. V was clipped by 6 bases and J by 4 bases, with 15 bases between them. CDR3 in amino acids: CASSRSDGGTEAFF. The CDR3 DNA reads TGTGCCAGCAGCCGTAGTGACGGGGGCACTGAAGCTTTCTTT.

CDR3 nucleotides: TGTGCCTGGGGAGGAAAAGCAAGATTTGAAGCTTTCTTT. Encoded protein: CAWGGKARFEAFF. The V call is TRBV30, the J call TRBJ1-1, with no clear D. CDR3 length equals 13 residues. V was clipped by 5 bases and J by 7 bases, with 17 bases between them. Germline V gene lookup returns CDR1 GTSNPN and CDR2 SVGIG (reference sequence).

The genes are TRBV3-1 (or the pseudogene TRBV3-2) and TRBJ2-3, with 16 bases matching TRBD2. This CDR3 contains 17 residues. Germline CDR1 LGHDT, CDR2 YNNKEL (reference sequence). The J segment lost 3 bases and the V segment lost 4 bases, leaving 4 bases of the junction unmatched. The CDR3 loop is CASSRGTSGGATDTQYF. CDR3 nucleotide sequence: TGTGCCAGCAGCCGTGGGACTAGCGGGGGGGCAACAGATACGCAGTATTTT.

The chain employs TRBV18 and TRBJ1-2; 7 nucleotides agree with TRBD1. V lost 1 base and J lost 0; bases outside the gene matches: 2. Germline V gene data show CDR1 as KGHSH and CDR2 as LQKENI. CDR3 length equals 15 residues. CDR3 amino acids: CASSPQGASNYGYTF. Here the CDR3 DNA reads TGTGCCAGCTCACCACAGGGGGCCTCTAACTATGGCTACACCTTC.

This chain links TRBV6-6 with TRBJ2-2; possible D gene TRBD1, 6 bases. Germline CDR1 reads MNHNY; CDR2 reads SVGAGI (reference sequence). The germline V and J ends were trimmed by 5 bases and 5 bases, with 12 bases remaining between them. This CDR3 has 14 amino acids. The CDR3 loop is CASSQQGSTGELFF. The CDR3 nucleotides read TGTGCCAGCAGTCAACAGGGATCGACCGGGGAGCTGTTTTTT.

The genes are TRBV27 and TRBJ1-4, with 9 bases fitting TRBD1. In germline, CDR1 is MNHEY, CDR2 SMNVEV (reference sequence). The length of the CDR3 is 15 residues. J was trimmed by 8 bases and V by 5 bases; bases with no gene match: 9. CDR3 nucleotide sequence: TGTGCCAGCAGTCCCCGACAGGGGGTACGGGAAAAACTGTTTTTT. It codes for CASSPRQGVREKLFF.

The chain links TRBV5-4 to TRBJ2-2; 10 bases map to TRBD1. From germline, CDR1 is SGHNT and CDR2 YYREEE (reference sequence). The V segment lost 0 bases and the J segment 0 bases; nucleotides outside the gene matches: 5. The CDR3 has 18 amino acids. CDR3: CASSLATGGLSNTGELFF. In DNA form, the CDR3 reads TGTGCCAGCAGCTTGGCGACAGGGGGCCTTTCGAACACCGGGGAGCTGTTTTTT.

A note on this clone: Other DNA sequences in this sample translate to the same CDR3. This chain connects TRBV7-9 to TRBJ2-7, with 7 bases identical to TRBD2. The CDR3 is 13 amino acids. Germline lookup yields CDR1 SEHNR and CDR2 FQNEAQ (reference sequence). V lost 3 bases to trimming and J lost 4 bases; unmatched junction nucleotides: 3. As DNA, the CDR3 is TGTGCCAGCAGCTTCGGCGGGAGTTACGAGCAGTACTTC. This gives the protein CASSFGGSYEQYF. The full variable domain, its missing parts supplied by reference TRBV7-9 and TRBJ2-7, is DTGVSQNPRHKITKRGQNVTFRCDPISEHNRLYWYRQTLGQGPEFLTYFQNEAQLEKSRLLSDRFSAERPKGSFSTLEIQRTEQGDSAMYLCASSFGGSYEQYFGPGTRLTVT.

The CDR3 DNA reads as TGCAGCGTCCAGACCCTCGCAGGCTATGGCTACACCTTC. Translating gives CSVQTLAGYGYTF. The chain employs TRBV29-1 and TRBJ1-2, with no clear D. In germline, CDR1 is SQVTM, CDR2 ANQGSEA. The V and J ends lost 6 bases and 4 bases respectively, with 15 bases between them. This CDR3 contains 13 residues.

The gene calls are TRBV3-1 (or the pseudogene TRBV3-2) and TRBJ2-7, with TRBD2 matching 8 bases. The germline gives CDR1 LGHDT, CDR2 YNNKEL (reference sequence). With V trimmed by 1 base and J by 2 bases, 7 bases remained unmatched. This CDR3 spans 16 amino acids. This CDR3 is CASSQVRLAGTYEQYF. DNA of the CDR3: TGTGCCAGCAGCCAAGTGAGATTAGCGGGGACCTACGAGCAGTACTTC.

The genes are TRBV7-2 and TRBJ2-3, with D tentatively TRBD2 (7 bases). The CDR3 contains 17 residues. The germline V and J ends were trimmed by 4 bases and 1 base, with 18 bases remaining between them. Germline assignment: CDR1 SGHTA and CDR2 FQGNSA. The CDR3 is CASSSTTGRGGTDTQYF. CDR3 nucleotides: TGTGCCAGCAGCTCCACTACAGGGAGGGGCGGCACAGATACGCAGTATTTT.

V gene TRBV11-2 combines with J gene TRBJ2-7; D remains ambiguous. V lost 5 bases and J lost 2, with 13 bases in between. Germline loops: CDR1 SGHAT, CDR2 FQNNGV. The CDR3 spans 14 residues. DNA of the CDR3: TGTGCCAGCAGCCTGAGGTATTACGCCTACGAGCAGTACTTC. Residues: CASSLRYYAYEQYF.

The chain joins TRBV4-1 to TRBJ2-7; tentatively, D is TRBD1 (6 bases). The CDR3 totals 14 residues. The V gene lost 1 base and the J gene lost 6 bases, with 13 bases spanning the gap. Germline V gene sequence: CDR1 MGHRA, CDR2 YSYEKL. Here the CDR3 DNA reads TGCGCCAGCAGCCAAGTGCCATCAGGGGTCGAGCAGTACTTC. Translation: CASSQVPSGVEQYF.

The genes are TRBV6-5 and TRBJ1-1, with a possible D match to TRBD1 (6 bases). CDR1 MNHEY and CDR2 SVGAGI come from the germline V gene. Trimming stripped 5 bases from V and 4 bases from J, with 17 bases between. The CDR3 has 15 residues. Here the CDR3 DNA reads TGTGCCAGCAGTCAGGAGGGGGGGCAATCCACTGAAGCTTTCTTT. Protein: CASSQEGGQSTEAFF.

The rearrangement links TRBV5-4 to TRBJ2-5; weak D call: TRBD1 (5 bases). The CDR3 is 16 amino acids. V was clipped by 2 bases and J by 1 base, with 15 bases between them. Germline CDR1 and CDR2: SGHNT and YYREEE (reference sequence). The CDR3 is CASSLSSWGPQETQYF. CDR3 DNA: TGTGCCAGCAGCTTATCAAGTTGGGGCCCCCAAGAGACCCAGTACTTC.

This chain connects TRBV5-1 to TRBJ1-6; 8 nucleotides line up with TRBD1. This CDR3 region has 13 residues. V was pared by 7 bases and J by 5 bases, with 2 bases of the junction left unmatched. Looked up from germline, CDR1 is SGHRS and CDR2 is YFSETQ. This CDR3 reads CASQGQDNSPLHF. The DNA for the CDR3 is TGCGCCAGCCAGGGACAGGATAATTCACCCCTCCACTTT.

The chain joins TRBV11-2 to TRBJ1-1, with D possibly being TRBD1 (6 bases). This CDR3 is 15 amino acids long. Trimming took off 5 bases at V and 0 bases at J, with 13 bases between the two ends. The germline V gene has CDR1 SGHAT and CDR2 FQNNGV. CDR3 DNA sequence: TGTGCCAGCAGCCGTCTCGGACAGCTGAACACTGAAGCTTTCTTT. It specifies CASSRLGQLNTEAFF.

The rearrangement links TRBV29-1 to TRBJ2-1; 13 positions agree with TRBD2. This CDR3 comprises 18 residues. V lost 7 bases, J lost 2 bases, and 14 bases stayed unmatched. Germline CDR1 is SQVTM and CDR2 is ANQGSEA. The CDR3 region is CSAGKGLAGEGTYNEQFF. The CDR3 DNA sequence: TGCAGCGCTGGAAAAGGACTAGCGGGAGAAGGGACCTACAATGAGCAGTTCTTC.

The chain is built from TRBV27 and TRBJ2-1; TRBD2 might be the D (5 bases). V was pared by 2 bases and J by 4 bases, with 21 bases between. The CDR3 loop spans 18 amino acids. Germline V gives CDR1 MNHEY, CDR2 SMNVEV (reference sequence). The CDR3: CASSLRAIIASKYNEQFF. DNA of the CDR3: TGTGCCAGCAGTTTAAGGGCTATTATTGCTAGCAAATACAATGAGCAGTTCTTC.

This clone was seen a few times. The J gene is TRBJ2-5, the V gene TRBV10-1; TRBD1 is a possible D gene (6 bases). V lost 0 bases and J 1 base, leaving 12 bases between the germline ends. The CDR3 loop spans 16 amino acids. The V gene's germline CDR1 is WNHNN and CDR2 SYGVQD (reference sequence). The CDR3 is CASSESQGIGQETQYF. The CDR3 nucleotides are TGCGCCAGCAGTGAGTCCCAGGGGATCGGCCAAGAGACCCAGTACTTC.

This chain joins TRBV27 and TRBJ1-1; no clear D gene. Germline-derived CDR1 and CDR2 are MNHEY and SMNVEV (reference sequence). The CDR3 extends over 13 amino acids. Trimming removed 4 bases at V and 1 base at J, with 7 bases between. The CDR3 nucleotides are TGTGCCAGCAGTTATAACAGGAACACTGAAGCTTTCTTT. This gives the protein CASSYNRNTEAFF.

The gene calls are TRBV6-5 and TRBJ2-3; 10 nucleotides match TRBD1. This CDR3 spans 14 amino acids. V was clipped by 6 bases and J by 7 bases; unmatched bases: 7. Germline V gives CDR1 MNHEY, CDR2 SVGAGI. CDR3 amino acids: CASSLRTGGNTQYF. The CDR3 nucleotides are TGTGCCAGCAGCTTAAGGACAGGGGGAAATACGCAGTATTTT.

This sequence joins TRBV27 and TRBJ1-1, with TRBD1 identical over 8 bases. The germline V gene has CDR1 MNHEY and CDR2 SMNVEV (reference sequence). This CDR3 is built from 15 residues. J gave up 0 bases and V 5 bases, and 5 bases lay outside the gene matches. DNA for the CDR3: TGTGCCAGCAGTCTTGTCAGGGGGCTGAACACTGAAGCTTTCTTT. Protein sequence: CASSLVRGLNTEAFF.